This TCR beta chain was documented in a study of vaccination and CD4 T cells after COVID-19. Treatment defined: approximately 9-day PBMC culture with coronavirus spike peptide pools or control peptides (ViraFEST assay). Worth noting for this clonotype: Its matching antigen is unknown.

Germline-derived CDR1 and CDR2 are ENHRY and SYGVKD. V was clipped by 10 bases and J by 6 bases; unmatched bases: 14. The CDR3 has 15 residues. The assay that was used to sequence DNA from cultured CD4+ T cells was the Oncomine TCR Beta short-read assay. Genomic DNA was extracted from cultured CD4+ T cells. TCRdb ran MiXCR on the PCR reads and lists one entry per CDR3 protein. The sample consists of approximately 11,000 distinct CDR3 sequences, around 25% of them appearing once. The chain links TRBV10-3 to TRBJ2-1; the match to TRBD2 covers 8 bases. The specimen comprised CD4+ T cells from blood, cultured in vitro, sampled after SARS-CoV-2 vaccination. The sequence was obtained from a human donor who had recovered from COVID-19. Here the CDR3 reads CATTPQAGVGNEQFF. CDR3 in DNA: TGTGCCACCACCCCCCAAGCGGGAGTCGGCAATGAGCAGTTCTTC.